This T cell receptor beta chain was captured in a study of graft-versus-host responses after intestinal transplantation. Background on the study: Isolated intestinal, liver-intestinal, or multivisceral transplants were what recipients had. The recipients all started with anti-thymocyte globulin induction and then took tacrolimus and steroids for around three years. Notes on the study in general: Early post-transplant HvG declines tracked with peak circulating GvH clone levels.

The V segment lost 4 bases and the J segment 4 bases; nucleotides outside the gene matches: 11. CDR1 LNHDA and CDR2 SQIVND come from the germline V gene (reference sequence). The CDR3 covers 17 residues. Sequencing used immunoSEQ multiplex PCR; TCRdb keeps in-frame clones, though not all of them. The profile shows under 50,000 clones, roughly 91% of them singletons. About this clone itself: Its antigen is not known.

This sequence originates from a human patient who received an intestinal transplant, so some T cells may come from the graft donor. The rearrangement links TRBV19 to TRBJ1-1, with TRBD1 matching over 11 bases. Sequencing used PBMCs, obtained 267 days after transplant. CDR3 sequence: CASSTPDRGLRGTEAFF. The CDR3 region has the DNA TGTGCCAGTAGTACCCCGGACAGGGGGCTACGGGGCACTGAAGCTTTCTTT.